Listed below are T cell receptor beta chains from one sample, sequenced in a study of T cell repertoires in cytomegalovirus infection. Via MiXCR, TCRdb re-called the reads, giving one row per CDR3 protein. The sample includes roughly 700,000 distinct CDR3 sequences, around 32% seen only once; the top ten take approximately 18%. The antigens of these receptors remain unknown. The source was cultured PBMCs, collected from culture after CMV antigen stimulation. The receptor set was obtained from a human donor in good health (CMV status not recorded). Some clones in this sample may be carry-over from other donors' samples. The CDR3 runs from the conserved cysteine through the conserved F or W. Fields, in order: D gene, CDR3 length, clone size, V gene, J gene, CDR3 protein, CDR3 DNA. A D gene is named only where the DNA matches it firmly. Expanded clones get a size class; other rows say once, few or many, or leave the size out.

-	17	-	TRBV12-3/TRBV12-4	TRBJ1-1	CADRWTYTTLLGTEAFF	TGTGCCGACAGATGGACGTATACAACCCTTCTCGGCACTGAAGCTTTCTTT
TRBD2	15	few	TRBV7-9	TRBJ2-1	CASSLALAGGAEQFF	TGTGCCAGCAGCTTAGCATTAGCGGGAGGTGCTGAGCAGTTCTTC
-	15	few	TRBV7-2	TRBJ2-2	CASSLVLRNTGELFF	TGTGCCAGCAGCTTAGTCTTGCGTAACACCGGGGAGCTGTTTTTT
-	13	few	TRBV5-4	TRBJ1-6	CASSPGPNSPLHF	TGTGCCAGCAGCCCAGGACCTAATTCACCCCTCCACTTT
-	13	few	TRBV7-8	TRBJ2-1	CASSPLSLNEQFF	TGTGCCAGCAGCCCACTATCTCTCAATGAGCAGTTCTTC
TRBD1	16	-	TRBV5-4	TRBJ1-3	CASSRDTGGAGNTIYF	TGTGCCAGCAGCCGGGACACAGGGGGAGCTGGAAACACCATATATTTT
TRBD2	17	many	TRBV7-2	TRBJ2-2	CASSATPGGPKTGELFF	TGTGCCAGCAGCGCGACTCCGGGGGGGCCTAAGACCGGGGAGCTGTTTTTT
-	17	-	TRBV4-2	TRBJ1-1	CASSQDPWGFKDTEAFF	TGTGCCAGCAGCCAAGACCCCTGGGGATTTAAAGACACTGAAGCTTTCTTT
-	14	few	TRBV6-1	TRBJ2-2	CASRTTGYDGELFF	TGTGCCAGCAGGACCACAGGGTACGACGGGGAGCTGTTTTTT
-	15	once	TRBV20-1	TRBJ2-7	CSAREGGVAGYEQYF	TGCAGTGCTAGGGAGGGGGGAGTAGCGGGCTACGAGCAGTACTTC
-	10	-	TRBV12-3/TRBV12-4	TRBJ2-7	CASSGSEQYF	TGTGCCAGCAGTGGGAGCGAGCAGTACTTC
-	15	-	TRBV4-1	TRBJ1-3	CASSQLTGSGNTIYF	TGTGCCAGCAGCCAGTTGACAGGCTCTGGAAACACCATATATTTT
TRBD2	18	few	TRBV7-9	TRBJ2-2	CASSFNALEAGDTGELFF	TGTGCCAGCAGCTTTAATGCCCTAGAAGCGGGAGACACCGGGGAGCTGTTTTTT
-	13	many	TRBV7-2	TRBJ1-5	CASSRQSNQPQHF	TGTGCCAGCAGTAGACAGAGCAATCAGCCCCAGCATTTT
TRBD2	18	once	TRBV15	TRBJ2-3	CATSRDIGLAQFTDTQYF	TGTGCCACCAGCAGAGATATCGGACTAGCCCAATTCACAGATACGCAGTATTTT
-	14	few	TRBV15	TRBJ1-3	CATSRRDNGNTIYF	TGTGCCACCAGCAGACGGGACAACGGAAACACCATATATTTT
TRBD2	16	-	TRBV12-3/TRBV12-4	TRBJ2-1	CASSSPGLARYNEQFF	TGTGCCAGCAGTTCCCCGGGACTAGCGAGATACAATGAGCAGTTCTTC
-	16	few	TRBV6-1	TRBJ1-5	CASRAGQRQTNQPQHF	TGTGCCAGCAGAGCAGGACAACGACAGACCAATCAGCCCCAGCATTTT
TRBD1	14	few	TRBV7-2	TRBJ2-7	CASSNDRGPYEQYF	TGTGCCAGCAGCAATGACAGGGGTCCTTACGAGCAGTACTTC
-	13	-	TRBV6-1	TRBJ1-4	CASRRGINEKLFF	TGTGCCAGCCGACGGGGCATTAATGAAAAACTGTTTTTT
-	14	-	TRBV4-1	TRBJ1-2	CASSQELGARGYTF	TGCGCCAGCAGCCAAGAGCTGGGGGCCAGGGGCTACACCTTC